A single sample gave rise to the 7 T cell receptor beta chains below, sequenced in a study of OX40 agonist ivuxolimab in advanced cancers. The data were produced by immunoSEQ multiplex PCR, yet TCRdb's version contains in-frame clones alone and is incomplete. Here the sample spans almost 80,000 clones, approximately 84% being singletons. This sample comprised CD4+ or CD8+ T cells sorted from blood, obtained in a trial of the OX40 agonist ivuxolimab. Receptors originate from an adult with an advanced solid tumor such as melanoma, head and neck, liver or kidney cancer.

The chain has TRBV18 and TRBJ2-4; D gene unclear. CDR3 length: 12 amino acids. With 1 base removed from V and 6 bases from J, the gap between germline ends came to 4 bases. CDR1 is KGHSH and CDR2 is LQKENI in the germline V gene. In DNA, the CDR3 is TGTGCCAGCTCACCACAGGGAAACATTCAGTACTTC. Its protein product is CASSPQGNIQYF.

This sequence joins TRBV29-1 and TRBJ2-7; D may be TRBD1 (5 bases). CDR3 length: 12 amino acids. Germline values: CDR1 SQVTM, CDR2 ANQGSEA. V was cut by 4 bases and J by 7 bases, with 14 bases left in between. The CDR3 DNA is TGCAGCGTTGTCCAGGGTGGTGGTGAGCAGTACTTC. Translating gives CSVVQGGGEQYF.

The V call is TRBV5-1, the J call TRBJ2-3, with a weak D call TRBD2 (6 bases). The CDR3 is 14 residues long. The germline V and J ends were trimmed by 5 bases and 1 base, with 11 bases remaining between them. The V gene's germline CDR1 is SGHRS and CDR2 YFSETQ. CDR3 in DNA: TGCGCCAGCAGTAGTAGCGGAGGCACAGATACGCAGTATTTT. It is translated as CASSSSGGTDTQYF.

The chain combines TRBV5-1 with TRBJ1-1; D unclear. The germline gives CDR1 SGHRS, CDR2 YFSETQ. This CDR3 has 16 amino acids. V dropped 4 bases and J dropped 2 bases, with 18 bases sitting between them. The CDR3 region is CASSPSMWTINTEAFF. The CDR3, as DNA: TGCGCCAGCAGCCCTTCAATGTGGACGATAAACACTGAAGCTTTCTTT. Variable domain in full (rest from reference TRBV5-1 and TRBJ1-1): KAGVTQTPRYLIKTRGQQVTLSCSPISGHRSVSWYQQTPGQGLQFLFEYFSETQRNKGNFPGRFSGRQFSNSRSEMNVSTLELGDSALYLCASSPSMWTINTEAFFGQGTRLTVV.

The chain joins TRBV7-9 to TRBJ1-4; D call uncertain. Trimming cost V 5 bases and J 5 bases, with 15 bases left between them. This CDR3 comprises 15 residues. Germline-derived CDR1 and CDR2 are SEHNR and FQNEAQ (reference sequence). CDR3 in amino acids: CASSPGPLQNEKLFF. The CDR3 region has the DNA TGTGCCAGCAGCCCCGGGCCGCTTCAGAATGAAAAACTGTTTTTT.

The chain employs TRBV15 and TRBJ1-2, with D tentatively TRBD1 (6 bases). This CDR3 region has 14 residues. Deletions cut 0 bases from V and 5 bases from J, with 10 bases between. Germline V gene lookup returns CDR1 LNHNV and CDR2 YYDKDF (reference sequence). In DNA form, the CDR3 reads TGTGCCACCAGCAGAGAATTACAGGGATATGGCTACACCTTC. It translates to CATSRELQGYGYTF.

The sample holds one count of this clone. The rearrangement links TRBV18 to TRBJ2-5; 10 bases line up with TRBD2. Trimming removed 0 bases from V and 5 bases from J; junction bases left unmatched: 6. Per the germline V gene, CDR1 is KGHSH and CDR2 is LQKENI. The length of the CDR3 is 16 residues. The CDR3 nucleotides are TGTGCCAGCTCACCACCGAGCGGGGGGGCCCGTGAGACCCAGTACTTC. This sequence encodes CASSPPSGGARETQYF.